A selection of T cell receptor beta chains follows, all from one sample in a study of cytomegalovirus exposure and HLA in healthy donors. Using immunoSEQ multiplex PCR, the repertoire was profiled, and TCRdb retains in-frame clones only, with some absent. This sample carries roughly 200,000 clones, 84% of them seen once, and the ten largest clones take 2.5% to 3.5%. What was sequenced was PBMCs. These receptors all come from a woman under 30 in good health and CMV-seropositive. Each CDR3 is given with its conserved first and last residue. The order of the fields is clone size, J gene, V gene, D gene, CDR3 DNA, CDR3 protein. A D gene is named only where the DNA matches it firmly. Clone size appears in some rows only: once, few, many, or a class for an expanded clone.

>NA|TRBJ1-5|TRBV5-6|NA
TGTGCCAGCAGCCAAACCACAGGGAATCAGCCCCAGCATTTT
CASSQTTGNQPQHF
>NA|TRBJ1-5|TRBV6-1|TRBD1
TGTGCCAGCAGAGGGACAGGTGGGAATCAGCCCCAGCATTTT
CASRGTGGNQPQHF
>few|TRBJ2-5|TRBV9|TRBD2
TGTGCCAGCAGCCCTAGCGGAAACCAAGAGACCCAGTACTTC
CASSPSGNQETQYF
>NA|TRBJ2-5|TRBV28|TRBD2
TGTGCCAGCAGTTTATTAGCGGGGGGCCAAGAGACCCAGTACTTC
CASSLLAGGQETQYF
>NA|TRBJ2-5|TRBV11-2|NA
TGTGCCATTCTAAGCCGGGCCCAGTACTTC
CAILSRAQYF
>NA|TRBJ1-1|TRBV19|TRBD1
TGTGCCAGTAGGCCCCGTTTGGGACAGGGTTGGGGGACTGAAGCTTTCTTT
CASRPRLGQGWGTEAFF
>many|TRBJ2-3|TRBV6-4|NA
TGTGCCAGCAGTGAATCCGCAGGGGATCATACGCAGTATTTT
CASSESAGDHTQYF
>NA|TRBJ1-3|TRBV2|NA
TGTGCCAGCAGTGGCCGGACAGCTGGCTCTGGAAACACCATATATTTT
CASSGRTAGSGNTIYF
>NA|TRBJ1-5|TRBV7-2|NA
TGTGCCAGCAGCTTAGTTCTGGGGGGGAACCAGCCCCAGCATTTT
CASSLVLGGNQPQHF
>NA|TRBJ2-3|TRBV6-1|TRBD2
TGTGCCAGCAGTGAACAACTAGCGGGGGTCACAGATACGCAGTATTTT
CASSEQLAGVTDTQYF
>NA|TRBJ2-1|TRBV10-1|NA
TGCGCCATTTCAGGTGTCAGGGGAACTTCCTCCTACAATGAGCAGTTCTTC
CAISGVRGTSSYNEQFF
>few|TRBJ2-7|TRBV11-3|NA
TGTGCCAGGCAGGGGCAGATGTCCCACGAGCAGTACTTC
CARQGQMSHEQYF
>NA|TRBJ2-2|TRBV28|TRBD1
TGTGCCAGCGGAGGGACAGGTTTCACCGGGGAGCTGTTTTTT
CASGGTGFTGELFF
>few|TRBJ1-4|TRBV5-6|NA
TGTGCCAGCAGCTTGGGGACAGAGAATGAAAAACTGTTTTTT
CASSLGTENEKLFF
>NA|TRBJ2-2|TRBV5-1|TRBD1
TGCGCCAGCAGCTGGGGACAGCTTAACACCGGGGAGCTGTTTTTT
CASSWGQLNTGELFF
>NA|TRBJ2-2|TRBV7-2|TRBD1
TGTGCCAGCAGTTTGGACAGGTTGCCTACCGGGGAGCTGTTTTTT
CASSLDRLPTGELFF
>once|TRBJ2-3|TRBV29-1|TRBD2
TGCAGCGTTGGTGGGGGGGTTGGCACAGATACGCAGTATTTT
CSVGGGVGTDTQYF
>NA|TRBJ1-2|TRBV6-5|TRBD1
TGTGCCAGCAGTTCGACAGGGGGCGGGATTTATGGCTACACCTTC
CASSSTGGGIYGYTF
>NA|TRBJ2-5|TRBV7-9|NA
TGTGCCAGCAGCTTAGTGTTAGCGGCGCCCCCAGGCCAAGAGACCCAGTACTTC
CASSLVLAAPPGQETQYF
>NA|TRBJ2-7|TRBV6-1|TRBD2
TGTGCCAGCAGTGAAGACAGCGGGGGGGCGTACTACGAGCAGTACTTC
CASSEDSGGAYYEQYF
>NA|TRBJ2-7|TRBV4-3|NA
TGCGCCAGCAGCCAGGACAGCGACCCAAGCTCCTACGAGCAGTACTTC
CASSQDSDPSSYEQYF
>NA|TRBJ2-3|TRBV11-3|NA
TGTGCCAGCAGCTTAGGACAGGGAGGAGATACGCAGTATTTT
CASSLGQGGDTQYF
>NA|TRBJ2-1|TRBV2|TRBD2
TGTGCCAGCAGCGAAACCGGGACTAGCGGGGGGGCTTACCTAGAGCAGTTCTTC
CASSETGTSGGAYLEQFF
>NA|TRBJ1-2|TRBV9|NA
TGTGCCAGCAGCCCTCAGACAGTCCGTCCCTATGGCTACACCTTC
CASSPQTVRPYGYTF
>NA|TRBJ1-1|TRBV10-3|NA
TGTGCCATCAGCAACCTCCGAGGAGCTGAAGCTTTCTTT
CAISNLRGAEAFF
>once|TRBJ2-1|TRBV13|NA
TGTGCCAGCAGCTTTATTCAGGAGCAGTTCTTC
CASSFIQEQFF
>few|TRBJ1-6|TRBV27|TRBD1
TGTGCCAGCAGGGGACAGGATAATTCACCCCTCCACTTT
CASRGQDNSPLHF
>NA|TRBJ1-1|TRBV5-4|NA
TGTGCCAGCAGCGCACCAGGGAACACTGAAGCTTTCTTT
CASSAPGNTEAFF